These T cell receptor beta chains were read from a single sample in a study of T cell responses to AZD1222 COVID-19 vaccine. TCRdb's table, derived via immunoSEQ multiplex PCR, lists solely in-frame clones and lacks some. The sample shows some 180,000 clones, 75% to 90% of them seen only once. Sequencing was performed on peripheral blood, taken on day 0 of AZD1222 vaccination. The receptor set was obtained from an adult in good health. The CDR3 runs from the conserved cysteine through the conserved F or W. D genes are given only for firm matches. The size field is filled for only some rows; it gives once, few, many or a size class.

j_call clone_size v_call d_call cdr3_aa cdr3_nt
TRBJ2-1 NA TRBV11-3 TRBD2 CASSRTGTSGRSSYNEQFF TGTGCCAGCAGCCGGACCGGGACTAGCGGTCGGAGCTCCTACAATGAGCAGTTCTTC
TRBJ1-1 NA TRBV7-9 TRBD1 CASSPNRGGMNTEAFF TGTGCCAGCAGCCCTAACAGGGGGGGCATGAACACTGAAGCTTTCTTT
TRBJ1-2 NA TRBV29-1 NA CSAERDGYTF TGCAGCGCTGAGAGGGATGGCTACACCTTC
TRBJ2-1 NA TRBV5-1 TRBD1 CASSLEGQGGNEQFF TGCGCCAGCAGCTTGGAGGGACAGGGTGGAAATGAGCAGTTCTTC
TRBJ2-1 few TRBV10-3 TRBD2 CAISGLAGLDYNEQFF TGTGCCATCAGTGGGCTAGCGGGACTCGACTACAATGAGCAGTTCTTC
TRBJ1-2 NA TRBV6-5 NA CASTQGRGYTF TGTGCCAGCACTCAGGGACGAGGCTACACCTTC
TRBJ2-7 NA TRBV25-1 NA CATGLRQSAYEQYF TGTGCAACTGGCCTGAGACAGTCCGCCTACGAGCAGTACTTC
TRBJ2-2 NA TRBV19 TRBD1 CASSISGTGGTGELFF TGTGCCAGTAGTATCTCCGGGACAGGGGGCACCGGGGAGCTGTTTTTT
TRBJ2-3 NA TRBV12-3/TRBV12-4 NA CASRAGLDTQYF TGTGCCAGCAGGGCGGGACTAGATACGCAGTATTTT
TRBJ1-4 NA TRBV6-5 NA CASSYGHSPSGEKLFF TGTGCCAGCAGTTACGGACACAGCCCTTCTGGGGAAAAACTGTTTTTT
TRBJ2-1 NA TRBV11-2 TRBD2 CASSLRLAGGRNEQFF TGTGCCAGCAGCTTAAGGCTAGCGGGAGGGCGCAATGAGCAGTTCTTC
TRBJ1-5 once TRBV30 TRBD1 CAWSRTGNDQPQHF TGTGCCTGGAGTCGGACAGGGAACGATCAGCCCCAGCATTTT
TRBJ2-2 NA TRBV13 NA CASSRQGTQGAGELFF TGTGCCAGCAGCCGCCAGGGGACACAAGGAGCCGGGGAGCTGTTTTTT
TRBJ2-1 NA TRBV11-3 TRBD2 CASSSGLAGGEQFF TGTGCCAGCAGCTCCGGACTAGCGGGAGGCGAGCAGTTCTTC
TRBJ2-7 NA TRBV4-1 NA CASSQFRASYEQYF TGCGCCAGCAGCCAATTCAGGGCCTCCTACGAGCAGTACTTC
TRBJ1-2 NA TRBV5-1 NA CASSLGDGNYGYTF TGCGCCAGCAGCTTGGGGGACGGAAACTATGGCTACACCTTC
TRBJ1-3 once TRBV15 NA CATSRDLGDLGGNTIYF TGTGCCACCAGCAGAGATCTAGGGGATCTGGGTGGAAACACCATATATTTT
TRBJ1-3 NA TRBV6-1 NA CASSEHRSYSGNTIYF TGTGCCAGCAGTGAACACAGGAGCTACTCTGGAAACACCATATATTTT
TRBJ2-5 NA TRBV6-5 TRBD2 CASRTGTNQETQYF TGTGCCAGCAGGACCGGGACTAACCAAGAGACCCAGTACTTC
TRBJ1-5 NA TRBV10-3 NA CAIMRGQPQHF TGTGCCATCATGAGGGGTCAGCCCCAGCATTTT
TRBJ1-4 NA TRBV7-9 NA CASSLARGLSPEKLFF TGTGCCAGCAGCTTAGCAAGGGGACTCAGCCCCGAAAAACTGTTTTTT
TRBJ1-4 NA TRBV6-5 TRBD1 CATRTGNEKLFF TGTGCCACCAGGACAGGGAATGAAAAACTGTTTTTT
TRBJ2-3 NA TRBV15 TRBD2 CATRGTSGSQWVADTQYF TGTGCCACCAGAGGGACTAGCGGGAGTCAATGGGTGGCAGATACGCAGTATTTT
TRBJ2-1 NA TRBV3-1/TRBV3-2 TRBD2 CASSHVPGLAGDGASYNEQFF TGTGCCAGCAGCCATGTGCCCGGACTAGCGGGAGACGGGGCCTCCTACAATGAGCAGTTCTTC
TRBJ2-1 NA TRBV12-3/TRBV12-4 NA CATQLGASNEQFF TGTGCCACCCAGTTGGGAGCGAGTAATGAGCAGTTCTTC
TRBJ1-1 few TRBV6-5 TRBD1 CASSPGGVNTEAFF TGTGCCAGCAGCCCAGGGGGGGTGAACACTGAAGCTTTCTTT
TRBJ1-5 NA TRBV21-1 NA CASSKRRTGSNQPQHF TGTGCCAGCAGCAAACGGCGGACGGGCTCCAATCAGCCCCAGCATTTT
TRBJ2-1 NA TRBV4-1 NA CASSQDSEQFF TGCGCCAGCAGCCAAGACTCTGAGCAGTTCTTC
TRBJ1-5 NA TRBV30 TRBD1 CAWSRTQGALNQPQHF TGTGCCTGGAGTAGAACCCAGGGGGCCCTAAATCAGCCCCAGCATTTT
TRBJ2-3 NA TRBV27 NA CASSPRLQQTDTQYF TGTGCCAGCAGTCCCCGACTACAACAGACAGATACGCAGTATTTT
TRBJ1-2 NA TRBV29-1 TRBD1 CSVPQGLDGYTF TGCAGCGTTCCACAGGGGTTGGATGGCTACACCTTC
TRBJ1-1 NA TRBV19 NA CASSRTPGVSTEAFF TGTGCCAGTAGCAGGACGCCGGGGGTTTCAACTGAAGCTTTCTTT
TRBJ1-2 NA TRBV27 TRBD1 CASSLLGQGASGYTF TGTGCCAGCAGTTTATTGGGACAGGGGGCAAGTGGCTACACCTTC
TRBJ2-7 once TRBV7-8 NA CASSFQGFFSYEQYF TGTGCCAGCAGCTTCCAGGGGTTCTTCTCCTACGAGCAGTACTTC
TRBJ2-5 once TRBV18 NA CASSPRADSMETQYF TGTGCCAGCTCACCACGGGCGGATAGCATGGAGACCCAGTACTTC
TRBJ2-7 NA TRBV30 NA CAWSVNYEQYF TGTGCCTGGAGTGTAAACTACGAGCAGTACTTC
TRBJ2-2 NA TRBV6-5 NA CASSSGFTGELFF TGTGCCAGCAGTTCAGGGTTTACCGGGGAGCTGTTTTTT
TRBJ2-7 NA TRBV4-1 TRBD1 CASSHPPGQGLVEQYF TGCGCCAGCAGCCATCCTCCGGGACAGGGCTTGGTCGAGCAGTACTTC
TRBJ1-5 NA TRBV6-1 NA CASSENREYQPQHF TGTGCCAGCAGTGAAAACAGGGAATATCAGCCCCAGCATTTT
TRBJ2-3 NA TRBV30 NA CAWSSWERASTDTQYF TGTGCCTGGAGTTCCTGGGAAAGGGCGAGCACAGATACGCAGTATTTT
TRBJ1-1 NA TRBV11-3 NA CASSTTRVTEAFF TGTGCCAGCAGCACGACACGGGTAACTGAAGCTTTCTTT
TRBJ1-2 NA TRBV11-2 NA CASSLDEQYGYTF TGTGCCAGCAGCTTAGATGAACAGTATGGCTACACCTTC
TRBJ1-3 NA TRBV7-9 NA CASSLSGNSGNTIYF TGTGCCAGCAGCTTGTCGGGGAATAGTGGAAACACCATATATTTT
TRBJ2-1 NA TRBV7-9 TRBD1 CASSSNRGAGFF TGTGCCAGCAGCTCTAACAGGGGCGCGGGGTTCTTC
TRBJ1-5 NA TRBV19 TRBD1 CASAGGSYSNQPQHF TGTGCCAGTGCAGGGGGCTCCTATAGCAATCAGCCCCAGCATTTT